This T cell receptor (beta chain) was found in a study of blood T cell repertoires in COVID-19. At the level of the study: Donors in the United States, Italy and Spain gave samples during acute or convalescent COVID-19. PBMCs, B-cell-depleted T cells, or T cells were the source of the cDNA or gDNA that made up the material.

Germline values: CDR1 MDHEN, CDR2 SYDVKM. This CDR3 contains 17 residues. V was cut by 2 bases and J by 4 bases, with 17 bases left in between. Per the original methods: Amplified reference gene primers provided the basis for estimating nucleated cell counts. Measured with immunoSEQ multiplex PCR; TCRdb has only the in-frame clones, and not every one. Clonal size and the V and J genes are those of that table, whereas D and trimming came from the DNA. Here the sample spans some 80,000 clones, around 84% being singletons. The sample consisted of peripheral blood. The clonotype was recovered from a man aged 80 or over with active or convalescent COVID-19. This sequence joins TRBV28 and TRBJ1-4; the D is unclear. CDR3 nucleotides: TGTGCCAGCAGTTTAAATAAGGCAACCGGGATTAATGAAAAACTGTTTTTT. Translating it yields CASSLNKATGINEKLFF.